A single sample gave rise to the 19 T cell receptor beta chains below, sequenced in a study of blood T cell repertoires in COVID-19. Clones were read by immunoSEQ multiplex PCR, and TCRdb kept only the in-frame ones, dropping some. The sample carries 250,000 or so clones, more than 80% recorded once. Sequenced sample: PBMCs or T cells enriched from blood (not recorded which). These TCRs come from a young woman with acute COVID-19.

This sequence joins TRBV28 and TRBJ1-2; TRBD1 is a possible D gene (6 bases). The germline V and J ends were trimmed by 3 bases and 4 bases, with 15 bases remaining between them. The CDR3 extends over 15 amino acids. Germline V lookup: CDR1 MDHEN, CDR2 SYDVKM. CDR3 loop: CASSFQGPLTYGYTF. DNA for the CDR3: TGTGCCAGCAGTTTTCAGGGGCCCCTTACCTATGGCTACACCTTC.

The chain employs TRBV28 and TRBJ2-1, with 7 bases aligning to TRBD1. This CDR3 has 16 amino acids. CDR1 MDHEN and CDR2 SYDVKM come from the germline V gene. The J segment lost 5 bases and the V segment lost 6 bases, leaving 13 bases of the junction unmatched. CDR3 protein: CASSPPPGQWHNEQFF. In DNA form, the CDR3 reads TGTGCCAGCAGCCCCCCCCCGGGACAGTGGCACAATGAGCAGTTCTTC.

The gene calls are TRBV5-5 and TRBJ2-7; D is perhaps TRBD2 (6 bases). This CDR3 spans 15 amino acids. V lost 4 bases and J lost 0, with 14 bases in between. Germline V lookup: CDR1 SGHKS, CDR2 YYEKEE (reference sequence). Here the CDR3 DNA reads TGTGCCAGCAGCGAGGGCGGGACTGCCTCCTACGAGCAGTACTTC. Protein: CASSEGGTASYEQYF.

The chain uses TRBV19 and TRBJ1-3; 7 bases are a match to TRBD1. The CDR3 consists of 16 residues. The junction had 9 bases not matched to a gene; V was cut back by 5 bases and J by 2 bases. Germline CDR1 and CDR2: LNHDA and SQIVND (reference sequence). For the CDR3, the DNA is TGTGCCAGTAGTCCAATTTTGACAGGGCCTGGAAACACCATATATTTT. Translated, it gives CASSPILTGPGNTIYF.

V gene TRBV10-3 combines with J gene TRBJ1-4, with D maybe TRBD1 (5 bases). V lost 6 bases to trimming and J lost 8 bases, with 13 bases between them. CDR1 is ENHRY, CDR2 SYGVKD, per germline. The CDR3 contains 13 residues. In DNA, the CDR3 is TGTGCCATCAGGGGACTGGAGTCGGAAAAACTGTTTTTT. Protein product: CAIRGLESEKLFF.

The chain is built from TRBV5-5 and TRBJ2-7, with a tentative D call TRBD1 (5 bases). The germline gives CDR1 SGHKS, CDR2 YYEKEE (reference sequence). This CDR3 has 14 amino acids. V was cut by 8 bases and J by 2 bases, with 17 bases left in between. CDR3 sequence (DNA): TGTGCCAGTAGGGTGGACACAAACACCTACGAGCAGTACTTC. Encoded protein: CASRVDTNTYEQYF. The full variable domain, completed using reference TRBV5-5 and TRBJ2-7, is DAGVTQSPTHLIKTRGQQVTLRCSPISGHKSVSWYQQVLGQGPQFIFQYYEKEERGRGNFPDRFSARQFPNYSSELNVNALLLGDSALYLCASRVDTNTYEQYFGPGTRLTVT.

This chain connects TRBV6-6 to TRBJ1-1, with D perhaps matching TRBD1 (5 bases). Trimming shortened V by 5 bases and J by 6 bases, and 13 bases separated the two germline ends. CDR1 and CDR2 (germline): MNHNY, SVGAGI (reference sequence). The CDR3 has 13 amino acids. As DNA, the CDR3 is TGTGCCAGCAGTCCTAGAAGGGACTCTGAAGCTTTCTTT. Protein: CASSPRRDSEAFF.

The V gene is TRBV4-1, the J gene TRBJ2-3; 10 bases map to TRBD2. Germline lookup yields CDR1 MGHRA and CDR2 YSYEKL. CDR3 size: 16 residues. V was pared by 1 base and J by 2 bases, with 3 bases of the junction left unmatched. CDR3 in amino acids: CASSQVLAGDTDTQYF. The CDR3 DNA follows: TGCGCCAGCAGCCAAGTTCTAGCGGGAGACACAGATACGCAGTATTTT.

The CDR3 spells CASSSHGGGNTGELFF. DNA for the CDR3: TGTGCCAGCAGCTCCCACGGGGGGGGGAACACCGGGGAGCTGTTTTTT. V and J are TRBV7-2 and TRBJ2-2, with TRBD2 matching 8 bases. V was clipped by 4 bases and J by 1 base; unmatched bases: 5. Germline lookup yields CDR1 SGHTA and CDR2 FQGNSA. The CDR3 spans 16 residues.

The rearrangement joins TRBV19 to TRBJ2-1; no clear D. Deletions cut 1 base from V and 4 bases from J, with 5 bases between. The CDR3 consists of 13 residues. CDR1 is LNHDA, CDR2 SQIVND, per germline (reference sequence). CDR3 sequence: CASSIVGYNEQFF. In DNA form, the CDR3 reads TGTGCCAGTAGTATAGTCGGGTACAATGAGCAGTTCTTC.

CDR3 coding DNA: TGTGCCAGTAGTACAGGACAGGGTGGCTGGCAGCCCCAGCATTTT. This translates into CASSTGQGGWQPQHF. The genes are TRBV19 and TRBJ1-5; 8 bases fit TRBD1. V shed 4 bases, J shed 7 bases, and the junction held 9 bases outside the gene matches. Germline CDR1 LNHDA, CDR2 SQIVND (reference sequence). The CDR3 has 15 amino acids. Complete variable domain (other parts from reference TRBV19 and TRBJ1-5): DGGITQSPKYLFRKEGQNVTLSCEQNLNHDAMYWYRQDPGQGLRLIYYSQIVNDFQKGDIAEGYSVSREKKESFPLTVTSAQKNPTAFYLCASSTGQGGWQPQHFGDGTRLSIL.

This clone was observed a single time. The CDR3 region is CASSPNPNQKLFF. The CDR3 coding sequence is TGTGCCAGTAGTCCAAATCCAAATCAAAAACTGTTTTTT. The chain recombines TRBV19 with TRBJ1-4; unclear D gene. The CDR3 runs 13 residues. Germline loops: CDR1 LNHDA, CDR2 SQIVND (reference sequence). Between the trimmed V and J ends, which lost 5 bases and 9 bases, there was a span of 13 bases.

V usage is TRBV6-4 and J usage is TRBJ2-1, with D hard to call. V lost 3 bases to trimming and J lost 0 bases, with 3 bases between them. The CDR3 is 13 amino acids. Germline V gene sequence: CDR1 MRHNA, CDR2 SNTAGT. The CDR3 here is CASSESSYNEQFF. The CDR3 nucleotides read TGTGCCAGCAGTGAGAGCTCCTACAATGAGCAGTTCTTC.

The gene calls are TRBV28 and TRBJ2-1, with D perhaps TRBD1 (6 bases). This CDR3 is built from 15 residues. Germline lookup yields CDR1 MDHEN and CDR2 SYDVKM. V was clipped by 3 bases and J by 0 bases, with 9 bases between them. The CDR3 sequence: CASSFTGSSYNEQFF. The CDR3 DNA follows: TGTGCCAGCAGTTTCACAGGGAGCTCCTACAATGAGCAGTTCTTC.

This sequence joins TRBV14 and TRBJ2-1; 13 bases map to TRBD2. CDR3 length: 17 amino acids. V shed 3 bases and J 4 bases; nucleotides not matched to a gene: 6. CDR1 SGHDN and CDR2 FVKESK come from the germline V gene. CDR3 sequence reads: CASSHRLAGGWYNEQFF. CDR3 sequence (DNA): TGTGCCAGCAGCCATCGACTAGCGGGAGGTTGGTACAATGAGCAGTTCTTC.

For the CDR3, the DNA is TGTGCCAGCAGTACCGGGAGTCCCACAGATACGCAGTATTTT. It is translated as CASSTGSPTDTQYF. V is TRBV27 and J is TRBJ2-3, with D possibly TRBD2 on 6 matching bases. CDR1 is MNHEY and CDR2 is SMNVEV in the germline V gene (reference sequence). CDR3 length: 14 amino acids. Trimming took 5 bases from V and 2 from J, leaving 11 bases between them.

This chain connects TRBV7-6 to TRBJ2-2; 8 bases line up with TRBD2. The CDR3 length is 16 residues. Germline assignment: CDR1 SGHVS and CDR2 FNYEAQ. Losses at the gene ends were 3 bases for V and 5 bases for J; bases not matched to a gene: 8. This chain's CDR3 is CASSFDGRVYTGELFF. The CDR3 DNA reads TGTGCCAGCAGCTTCGACGGGAGGGTTTATACCGGGGAGCTGTTTTTT.

The genes are TRBV9 and TRBJ2-7; 10 bases fit TRBD1. There are 19 residues in the CDR3. CDR1 is SGDLS and CDR2 is YYNGEE in the germline V gene. The V and J ends lost 3 bases and 3 bases, in that order; junction bases with no gene match: 18. The CDR3 DNA reads TGTGCCAGCAGCGCCGGGACAGGGGCGTCCCCTAAGGAACTCTACGAGCAGTACTTC. Protein product: CASSAGTGASPKELYEQYF.

The chain has TRBV4-1 and TRBJ1-4; D remains unclear. This CDR3 is built from 13 residues. The germline CDR1 and CDR2 sequences are MGHRA and YSYEKL. V was clipped by 2 bases and J by 12 bases, with 13 bases between them. The CDR3 region has the DNA TGCGCCAGCAGCCAAAAAACGGCCGGGGAACTGTTTTTT. This translates into CASSQKTAGELFF.